This T cell receptor beta chain was identified during a study of blood T cell repertoires in COVID-19. Study-wide background: COVID-19 samples, acute and convalescent, were from the United States, Italy and Spain. Sources were T cells, B-cell-depleted T cells, or PBMCs; the material itself was cDNA or gDNA.

Seattle-derived patients entered the study during active infection and were followed longitudinally. J lost 8 bases, V lost 2 bases, and 8 bases had no gene match. The CDR3 has 16 amino acids. Germline loops: CDR1 SGHNT, CDR2 YENEEA. Per the study methods: How many nucleated cells were present was estimated from reference gene primer amplification. The data were produced by immunoSEQ multiplex PCR, yet TCRdb's version contains in-frame clones alone and is incomplete. V and J calls and clone size are those listed in that table; D and trimming were worked out from the DNA. The sample consists of 200,000 or so clones, roughly 80% of them appearing once.

This TCR came from a woman aged 80 or over with COVID-19, enrolled during active disease. The sequenced sample consisted of peripheral blood. The V gene is TRBV11-3, the J gene TRBJ2-1; 11 bases are shared with TRBD1. This CDR3 is CASSLSGTGGVDEQFF. The CDR3 bases are TGTGCCAGCAGCTTAAGTGGGACAGGGGGAGTCGATGAGCAGTTCTTC.